The present T cell receptor (beta chain) was sequenced within a study of shared clonotypes between healthy human individuals. Study donors comprised healthy, HIV-negative adults devoid of recent acute infection or vaccination. Germline CDR1 is LGHNA and CDR2 is YNFKEQ. V lost 0 bases, J lost 8 bases, and 12 bases stayed unmatched. The CDR3 spans 18 residues. Splitting of each subset's genomic DNA was done evenly across several immunoSEQ plates. Original data processing: For the immunoSEQ data, sequences were junction-only without quality scores, so filtering differed. The assay was immunoSEQ multiplex PCR, and TCRdb's table has in-frame clones only and misses some. V and J calls and clone size are as listed in that table; D and trimming were resolved from the DNA. This sample has around 450,000 clones; 70% to 80% occur once, and the top ten carry about 13%. This clone was counted many times.

The clonotype comes from a woman aged 40 to 49 in good health. Some clones in this sample may be carry-over from other donors' samples. This chain joins TRBV4-2 and TRBJ2-1, with 11 positions matching TRBD2. Source material: PBMCs. The CDR3 is CASSQDGLAGGHVDEQFF. The CDR3 DNA reads TGTGCCAGCAGCCAAGACGGGCTAGCGGGAGGTCATGTCGATGAGCAGTTCTTC.